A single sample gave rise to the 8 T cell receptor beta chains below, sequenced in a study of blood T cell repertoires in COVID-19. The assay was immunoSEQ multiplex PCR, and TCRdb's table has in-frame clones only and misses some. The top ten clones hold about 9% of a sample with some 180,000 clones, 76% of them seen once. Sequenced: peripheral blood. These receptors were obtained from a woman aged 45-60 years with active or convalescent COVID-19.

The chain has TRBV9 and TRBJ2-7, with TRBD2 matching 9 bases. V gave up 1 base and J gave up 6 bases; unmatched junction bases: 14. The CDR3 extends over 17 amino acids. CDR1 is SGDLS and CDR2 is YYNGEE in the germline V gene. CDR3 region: CASSVTPDSRGLAEQYF. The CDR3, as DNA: TGTGCCAGCAGCGTAACGCCCGACTCCCGGGGACTAGCCGAGCAGTACTTC.

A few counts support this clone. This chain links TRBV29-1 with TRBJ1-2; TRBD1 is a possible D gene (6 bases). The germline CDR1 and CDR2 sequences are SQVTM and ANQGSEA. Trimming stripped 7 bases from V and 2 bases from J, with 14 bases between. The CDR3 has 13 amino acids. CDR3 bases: TGCAGCGCCGTGGAGGGGGGGAACTATGGCTACACCTTC. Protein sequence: CSAVEGGNYGYTF.

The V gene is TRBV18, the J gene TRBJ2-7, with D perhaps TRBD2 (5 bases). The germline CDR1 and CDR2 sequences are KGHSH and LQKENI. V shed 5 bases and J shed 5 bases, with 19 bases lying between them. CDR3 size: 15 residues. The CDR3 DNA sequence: TGTGCCAGCTCAAACAGACGGGGAAGGGTCCACGAGCAGTACTTC. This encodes CASSNRRGRVHEQYF.

Here the CDR3 reads CASSPFSSSGSGNEQFF. The CDR3 DNA reads as TGTGCCAGCTCACCGTTTTCCTCTAGCGGGTCCGGCAATGAGCAGTTCTTC. The chain recombines TRBV18 with TRBJ2-1; 8 bases align to TRBD2. The CDR3 sequence is 17 residues long. Losses at the gene ends were 3 bases for V and 6 bases for J; bases not matched to a gene: 13. Germline CDR1 reads KGHSH; CDR2 reads LQKENI.

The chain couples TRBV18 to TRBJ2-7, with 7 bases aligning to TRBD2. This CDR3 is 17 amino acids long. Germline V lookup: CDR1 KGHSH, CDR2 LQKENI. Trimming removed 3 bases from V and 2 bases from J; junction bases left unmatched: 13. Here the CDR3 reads CASSPLLAGDDPYEQYF. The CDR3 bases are TGTGCCAGCTCACCCCTTCTGGCGGGAGATGACCCCTACGAGCAGTACTTC.

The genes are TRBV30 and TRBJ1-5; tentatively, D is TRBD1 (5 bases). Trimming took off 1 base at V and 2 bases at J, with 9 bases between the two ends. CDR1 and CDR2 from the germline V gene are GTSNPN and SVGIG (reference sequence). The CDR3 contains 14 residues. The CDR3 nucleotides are TGTGCCTGGAGTGGGGGCCAGGGCAATCAGCCCCAGCATTTT. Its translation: CAWSGGQGNQPQHF.

CDR3 coding DNA: TGTGCCAGCAGCCAAGTTAAGAGCGGGAGCTTCTACGAGCAGTACTTC. Amino acid sequence: CASSQVKSGSFYEQYF. The chain combines TRBV4-2 with TRBJ2-7; 8 nucleotides match TRBD2. CDR1 and CDR2 from the germline V gene are LGHNA and YNFKEQ. J was trimmed by 3 bases and V by 1 base; bases with no gene match: 8. The CDR3 totals 16 residues.

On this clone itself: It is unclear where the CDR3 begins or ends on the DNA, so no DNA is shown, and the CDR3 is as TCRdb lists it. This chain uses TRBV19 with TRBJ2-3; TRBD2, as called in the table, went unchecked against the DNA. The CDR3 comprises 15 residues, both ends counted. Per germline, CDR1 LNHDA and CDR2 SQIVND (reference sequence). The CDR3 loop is CASSISARDTDTQYF.